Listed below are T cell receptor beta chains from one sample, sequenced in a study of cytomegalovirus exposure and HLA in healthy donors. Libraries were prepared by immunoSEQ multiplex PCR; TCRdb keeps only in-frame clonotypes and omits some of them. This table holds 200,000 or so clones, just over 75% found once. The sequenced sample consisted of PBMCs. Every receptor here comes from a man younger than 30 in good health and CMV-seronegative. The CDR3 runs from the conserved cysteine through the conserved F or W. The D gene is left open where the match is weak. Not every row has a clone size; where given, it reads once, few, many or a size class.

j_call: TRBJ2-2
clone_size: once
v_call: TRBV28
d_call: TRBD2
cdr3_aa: CASSLVSGKGGELFF
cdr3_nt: TGTGCCAGCAGTTTAGTTAGCGGGAAGGGCGGGGAGCTGTTTTTT

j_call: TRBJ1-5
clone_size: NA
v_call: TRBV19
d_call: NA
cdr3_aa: CATKPGWNQPQHF
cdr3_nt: TGTGCCACTAAACCAGGGTGGAATCAGCCCCAGCATTTT

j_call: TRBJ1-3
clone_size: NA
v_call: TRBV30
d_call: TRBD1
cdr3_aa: CAWSGGTGSGNTIYF
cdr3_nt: TGTGCCTGGAGCGGAGGGACAGGGAGCGGAAACACCATATATTTT

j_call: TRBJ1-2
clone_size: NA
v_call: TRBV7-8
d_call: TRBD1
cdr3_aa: CASSPRTGIHGYTF
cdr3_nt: TGTGCCAGCAGCCCAAGGACAGGGATCCATGGCTACACCTTC

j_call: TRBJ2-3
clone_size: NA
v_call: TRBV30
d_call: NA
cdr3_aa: CAWSVNGMFSDTQYF
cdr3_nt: TGTGCCTGGAGTGTAAACGGGATGTTTTCGGATACGCAGTATTTT

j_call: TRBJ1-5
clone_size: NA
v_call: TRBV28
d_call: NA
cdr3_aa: CASSLWAGGDYQPQHF
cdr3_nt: TGTGCCAGCAGTTTATGGGCGGGTGGGGACTATCAGCCCCAGCATTTT

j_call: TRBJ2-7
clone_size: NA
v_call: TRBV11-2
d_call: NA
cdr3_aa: CASSLGAGLGTYEQYF
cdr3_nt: TGTGCCAGCAGCTTAGGGGCGGGACTGGGGACCTACGAGCAGTACTTC

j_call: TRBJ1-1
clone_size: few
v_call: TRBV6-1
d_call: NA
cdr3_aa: CASSEGRREAFF
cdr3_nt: TGTGCCAGCAGTGAGGGGAGACGGGAAGCTTTCTTT

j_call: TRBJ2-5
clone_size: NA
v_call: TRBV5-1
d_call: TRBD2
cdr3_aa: CASSLGSGRAETQYF
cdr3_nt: TGCGCCAGCAGCTTGGGTAGCGGGAGGGCCGAGACCCAGTACTTC

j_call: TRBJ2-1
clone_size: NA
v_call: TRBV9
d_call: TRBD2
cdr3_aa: CASSGAGSSYNEQFF
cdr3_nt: TGTGCCAGCAGCGGAGCGGGAAGCTCCTACAATGAGCAGTTCTTC

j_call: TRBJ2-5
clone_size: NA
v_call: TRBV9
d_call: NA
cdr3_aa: CASSPRTAAQETQYF
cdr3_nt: TGTGCCAGCAGCCCTCGGACAGCAGCCCAAGAGACCCAGTACTTC

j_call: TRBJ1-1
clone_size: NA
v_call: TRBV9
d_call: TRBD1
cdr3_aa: CASSQTDRGWAFF
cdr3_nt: TGTGCCAGCAGCCAAACGGACAGGGGATGGGCTTTCTTT

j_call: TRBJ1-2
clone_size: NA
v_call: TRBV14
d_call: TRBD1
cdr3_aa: CASSQQGNYGYTF
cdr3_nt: TGTGCCAGCAGTCAACAGGGGAACTATGGCTACACCTTC

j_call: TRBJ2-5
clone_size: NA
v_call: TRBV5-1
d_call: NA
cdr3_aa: CASSLAISSGVETQYF
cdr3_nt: TGCGCCAGCAGCTTGGCCATATCGTCCGGGGTGGAGACCCAGTACTTC

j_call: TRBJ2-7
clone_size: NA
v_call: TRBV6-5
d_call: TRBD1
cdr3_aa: CASSSFTGTGAYEQYF
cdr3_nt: TGTGCCAGCAGTTCCTTCACCGGGACAGGGGCATACGAGCAGTACTTC

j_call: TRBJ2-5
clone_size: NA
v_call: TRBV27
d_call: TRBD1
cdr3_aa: CASTPGQGYQETQYF
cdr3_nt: TGTGCCAGCACCCCGGGACAGGGGTACCAAGAGACCCAGTACTTC

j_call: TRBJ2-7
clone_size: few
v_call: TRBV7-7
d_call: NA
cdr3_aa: CASSSIGGGRGRREQYF
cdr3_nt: TGTGCTAGCAGCTCCATAGGGGGGGGCAGGGGGCGCCGGGAGCAGTACTTC

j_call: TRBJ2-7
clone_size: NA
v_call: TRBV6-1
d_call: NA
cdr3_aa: CASRDYEQYF
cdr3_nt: TGTGCCAGCAGAGACTACGAGCAGTACTTC

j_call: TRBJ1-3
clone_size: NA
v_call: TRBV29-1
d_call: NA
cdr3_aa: CSVIGQTSGNTIYF
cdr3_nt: TGCAGCGTTATTGGACAGACCTCTGGAAACACCATATATTTT

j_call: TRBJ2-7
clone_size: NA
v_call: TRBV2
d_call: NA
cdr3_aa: CASGGNYEQYF
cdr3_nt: TGTGCCAGCGGGGGGAACTACGAGCAGTACTTC

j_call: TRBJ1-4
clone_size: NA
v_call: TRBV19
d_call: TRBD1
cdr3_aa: CASSIGQGGEKLFF
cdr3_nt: TGTGCCAGTAGTATCGGACAGGGGGGTGAAAAACTGTTTTTT

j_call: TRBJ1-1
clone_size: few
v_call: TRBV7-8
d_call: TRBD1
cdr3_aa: CASSLGTGRNTEAFF
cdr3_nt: TGTGCCAGCAGCTTAGGGACAGGCCGGAACACTGAAGCTTTCTTT

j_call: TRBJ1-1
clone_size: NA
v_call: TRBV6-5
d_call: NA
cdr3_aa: CASSEARGTEAFF
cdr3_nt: TGTGCCAGCAGTGAAGCCAGGGGCACTGAAGCTTTCTTT

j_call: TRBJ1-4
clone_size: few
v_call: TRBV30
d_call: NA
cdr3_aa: CAWTDPYLGGAYEKLFF
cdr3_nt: TGTGCCTGGACCGACCCATATCTGGGGGGGGCGTATGAAAAACTGTTTTTT

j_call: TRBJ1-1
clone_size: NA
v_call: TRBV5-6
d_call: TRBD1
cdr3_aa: CASSWRRQGGYTEAFF
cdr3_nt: TGTGCCAGCAGCTGGAGAAGACAGGGGGGGTACACTGAAGCTTTCTTT

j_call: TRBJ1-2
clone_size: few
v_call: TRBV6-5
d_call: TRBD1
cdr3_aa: CASSYFGQGLLYGYTF
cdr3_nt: TGTGCCAGCAGTTACTTCGGACAGGGTTTACTTTATGGCTACACCTTC

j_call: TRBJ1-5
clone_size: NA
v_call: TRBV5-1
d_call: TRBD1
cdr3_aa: CASSLTGDQPQHF
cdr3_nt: TGCGCCAGCAGCTTGACAGGGGATCAGCCCCAGCATTTT

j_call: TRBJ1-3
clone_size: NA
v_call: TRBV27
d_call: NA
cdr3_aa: CASSLWAGNTIYF
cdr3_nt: TGTGCCAGCAGTTTATGGGCGGGGAACACCATATATTTT

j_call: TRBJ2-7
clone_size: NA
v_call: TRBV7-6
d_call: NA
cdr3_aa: CASSPSGTAGEQYF
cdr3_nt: TGTGCCAGCAGCCCATCCGGGACTGCCGGCGAGCAGTACTTC

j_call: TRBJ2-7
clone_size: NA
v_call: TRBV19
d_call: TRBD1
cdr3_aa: CASSLASGGVIPYEQYF
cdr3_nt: TGTGCCAGTAGTCTAGCCTCAGGGGGCGTGATCCCCTACGAGCAGTACTTC

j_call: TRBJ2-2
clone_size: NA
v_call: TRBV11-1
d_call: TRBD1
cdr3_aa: CASSPGTGGHTGELFF
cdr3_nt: TGTGCCAGCAGCCCCGGGACAGGGGGGCACACCGGGGAGCTGTTTTTT

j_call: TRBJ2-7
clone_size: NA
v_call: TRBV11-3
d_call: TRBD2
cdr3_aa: CASSRTSGPYEQYF
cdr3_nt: TGTGCCAGCAGCCGTACTAGCGGGCCTTACGAGCAGTACTTC

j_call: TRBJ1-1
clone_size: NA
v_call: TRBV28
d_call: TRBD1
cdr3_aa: CASLFKDRPLVTEAFF
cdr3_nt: TGTGCCAGCCTTTTCAAGGACAGGCCCTTGGTCACTGAAGCTTTCTTT

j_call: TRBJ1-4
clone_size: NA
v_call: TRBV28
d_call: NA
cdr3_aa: CASSFSGRRSEKLFF
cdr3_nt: TGTGCCAGCAGTTTTTCTGGGAGGAGGAGTGAAAAACTGTTTTTT

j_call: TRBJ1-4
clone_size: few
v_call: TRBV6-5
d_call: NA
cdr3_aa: CASSPQGNNEKLFF
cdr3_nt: TGTGCCAGCAGTCCCCAGGGGAATAATGAAAAACTGTTTTTT

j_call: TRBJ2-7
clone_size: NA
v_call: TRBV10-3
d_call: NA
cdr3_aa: CAISEILSGSPYEQYF
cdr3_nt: TGTGCCATCAGTGAGATTCTGAGCGGTTCACCCTACGAGCAGTACTTC

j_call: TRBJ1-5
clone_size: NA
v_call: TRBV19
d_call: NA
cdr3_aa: CASSSEVRFGNQPQHF
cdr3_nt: TGTGCCAGTAGTTCTGAGGTCCGGTTTGGCAATCAGCCCCAGCATTTT

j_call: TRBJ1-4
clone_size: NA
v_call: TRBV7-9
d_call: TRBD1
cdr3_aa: CASSMRQGADEKLFF
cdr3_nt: TGTGCCAGCAGCATGAGACAGGGGGCAGATGAAAAACTGTTTTTT

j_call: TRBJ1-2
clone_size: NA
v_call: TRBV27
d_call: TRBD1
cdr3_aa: CASRDSDRAGYTF
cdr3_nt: TGTGCCAGCAGGGACTCGGACAGGGCTGGCTACACCTTC

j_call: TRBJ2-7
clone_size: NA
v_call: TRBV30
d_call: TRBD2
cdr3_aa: CAWRGTSGTREQYF
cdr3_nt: TGTGCCTGGAGGGGGACTAGCGGGACGCGAGAGCAGTACTTC

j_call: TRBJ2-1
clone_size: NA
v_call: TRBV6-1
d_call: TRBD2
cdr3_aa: CASSEKVWAGVQNEQFF
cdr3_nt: TGTGCCAGCAGTGAAAAGGTTTGGGCGGGAGTTCAGAATGAGCAGTTCTTC

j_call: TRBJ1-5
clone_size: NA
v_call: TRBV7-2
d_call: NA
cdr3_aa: CASSLGDFSNQPQHF
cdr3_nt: TGTGCCAGCAGCTTAGGCGACTTCAGCAATCAGCCCCAGCATTTT

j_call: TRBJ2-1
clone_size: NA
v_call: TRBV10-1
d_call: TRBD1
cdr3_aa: CASRTGTALNNEQFF
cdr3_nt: TGCGCCAGCAGGACCGGGACAGCCCTGAACAATGAGCAGTTCTTC

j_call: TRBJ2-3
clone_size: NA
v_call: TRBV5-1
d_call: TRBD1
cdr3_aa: CASSLRGRPTDTQYF
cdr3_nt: TGCGCCAGCAGCTTAAGGGGGCGGCCCACAGATACGCAGTATTTT

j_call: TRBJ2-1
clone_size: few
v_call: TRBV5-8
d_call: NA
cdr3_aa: CATSRGLNNEQFF
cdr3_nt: TGTGCCACCAGCAGGGGTTTAAACAATGAGCAGTTCTTC

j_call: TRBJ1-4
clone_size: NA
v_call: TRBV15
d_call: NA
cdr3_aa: CATSSHRTNEKLFF
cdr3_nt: TGTGCCACCAGCAGTCACAGGACTAATGAAAAACTGTTTTTT

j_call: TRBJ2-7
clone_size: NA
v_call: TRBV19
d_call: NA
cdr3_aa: CASSVGDLFYEQYF
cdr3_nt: TGTGCCAGTAGTGTCGGGGATCTCTTCTACGAGCAGTACTTC

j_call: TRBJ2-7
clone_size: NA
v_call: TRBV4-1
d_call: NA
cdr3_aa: CASSQDSGSYEQYF
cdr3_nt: TGCGCCAGCAGCCAAGATTCGGGCTCCTACGAGCAGTACTTC

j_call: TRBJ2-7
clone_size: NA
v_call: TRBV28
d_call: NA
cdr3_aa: CASRLDGTYEQYF
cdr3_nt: TGTGCCAGCAGATTGGACGGGACCTACGAGCAGTACTTC

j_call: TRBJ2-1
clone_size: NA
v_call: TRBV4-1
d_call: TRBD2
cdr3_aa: CASSQVDLLGGSSYNEQFF
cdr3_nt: TGCGCCAGCAGCCAAGTCGACCTACTGGGCGGGAGCTCCTACAATGAGCAGTTCTTC